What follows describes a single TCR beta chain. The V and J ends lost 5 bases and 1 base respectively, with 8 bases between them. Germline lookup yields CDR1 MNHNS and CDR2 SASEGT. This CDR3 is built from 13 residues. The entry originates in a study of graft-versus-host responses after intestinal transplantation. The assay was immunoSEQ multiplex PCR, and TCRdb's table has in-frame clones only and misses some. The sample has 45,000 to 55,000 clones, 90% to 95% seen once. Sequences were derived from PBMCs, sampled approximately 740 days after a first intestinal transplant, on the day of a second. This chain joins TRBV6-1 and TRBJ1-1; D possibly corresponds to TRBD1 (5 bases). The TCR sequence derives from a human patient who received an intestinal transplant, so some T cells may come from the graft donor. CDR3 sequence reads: CASSPQANTEAFF. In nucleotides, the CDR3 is TGTGCCAGCAGTCCACAGGCGAACACTGAAGCTTTCTTT.